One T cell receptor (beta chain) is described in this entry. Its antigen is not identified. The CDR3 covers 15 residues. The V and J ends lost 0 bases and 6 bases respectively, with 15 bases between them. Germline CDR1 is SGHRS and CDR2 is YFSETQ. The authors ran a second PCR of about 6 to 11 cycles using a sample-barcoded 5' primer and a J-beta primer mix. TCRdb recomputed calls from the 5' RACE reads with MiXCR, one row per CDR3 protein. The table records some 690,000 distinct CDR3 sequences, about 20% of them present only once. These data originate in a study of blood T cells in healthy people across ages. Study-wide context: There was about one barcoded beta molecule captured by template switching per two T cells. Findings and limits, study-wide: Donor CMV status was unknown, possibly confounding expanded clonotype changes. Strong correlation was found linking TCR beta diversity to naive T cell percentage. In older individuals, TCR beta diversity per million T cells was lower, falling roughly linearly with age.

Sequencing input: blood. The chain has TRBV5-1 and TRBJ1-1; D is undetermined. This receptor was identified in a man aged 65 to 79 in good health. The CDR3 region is CASSLAAGRGSEAFF. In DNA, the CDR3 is TGCGCCAGCAGCTTGGCCGCCGGCAGAGGCTCTGAAGCTTTCTTT.